Below are 30 T cell receptor beta chains sequenced from a single sample in a study of cytomegalovirus exposure and HLA in healthy donors. 13 Jbeta primers and 60 Vbeta primers were used for the PCR. Using immunoSEQ multiplex PCR, the repertoire was profiled, and TCRdb retains in-frame clones only, with some absent. The sample holds 150,000 to 200,000 clones, around 83% seen once. The sequenced material came from PBMCs. These TCRs come from a woman aged 18 to 35 in good health and CMV-seronegative.

The V call is TRBV7-2, the J call TRBJ1-2; 7 nucleotides match TRBD1. CDR3 length: 13 residues. V dropped 5 bases and J dropped 6; count of bases not matched to a gene: 6. Germline V CDR1 and CDR2: SGHTA, FQGNSA. CDR3: CASSPQGLHGYTF. CDR3 in DNA: TGTGCCAGCAGCCCACAGGGGCTCCATGGCTACACCTTC.

The chain combines TRBV6-4 with TRBJ2-4, with 7 bases lining up with TRBD2. J gave up 16 bases and V 3 bases, and 18 bases lay outside the gene matches. From germline, CDR1 is MRHNA and CDR2 SNTAGT. The CDR3 sequence is 15 residues long. CDR3 sequence (DNA): TGTGCCAGCAGTGAAGGCTGCGGGAGAGCATACTGGGGATACTTC. It codes for CASSEGCGRAYWGYF.

This clone was observed once. The rearrangement uses TRBV7-9 and TRBJ2-4; 8 bases map to TRBD1. Losses at the gene ends were 6 bases for V and 0 bases for J; bases not matched to a gene: 16. The CDR3 totals 19 residues. Germline assignment: CDR1 SEHNR and CDR2 FQNEAQ (reference sequence). The CDR3 DNA follows: TGTGCCAGCAGTTTGACCCGGGACAGGCCTTTCCTAGCCAAAAACATTCAGTACTTC. Translation: CASSLTRDRPFLAKNIQYF.

V is TRBV27 and J is TRBJ2-2; no clear D. The CDR3 extends over 14 amino acids. Trimming removed 5 bases from V and 5 bases from J, with 12 bases in between. Germline V gene lookup returns CDR1 MNHEY and CDR2 SMNVEV (reference sequence). CDR3 DNA: TGTGCCAGCAGTCTCTTTGTCAGGACCGGGGAGCTGTTTTTT. This encodes CASSLFVRTGELFF.

The V gene is TRBV4-1, the J gene TRBJ2-7; D might be TRBD2 (6 bases). CDR1 and CDR2 (germline): MGHRA, YSYEKL. The CDR3 sequence is 14 residues long. V lost 3 bases and J lost 3, with 12 bases in between. CDR3 protein: CASSQDLDYYEQYF. Here the CDR3 DNA reads TGCGCCAGCAGCCAGGACTTGGACTACTACGAGCAGTACTTC.

The count of this clone is one. Distinct nucleotide sequences in the sample also encode this CDR3. The V gene is TRBV9, the J gene TRBJ2-7; 7 nucleotides line up with TRBD2. The CDR3 contains 14 residues. Germline assignment: CDR1 SGDLS and CDR2 YYNGEE. Trimming removed 0 bases from V and 3 bases from J; junction bases left unmatched: 3. Here the CDR3 reads CASSVGPGGYEQYF. CDR3 sequence (DNA): TGTGCCAGCAGCGTAGGACCGGGAGGCTACGAGCAGTACTTC.

This sequence joins TRBV10-1 and TRBJ2-2, with 10 bases lining up with TRBD1. Trimming cost V 6 bases and J 5 bases; bases outside gene matches: 15. Per germline, CDR1 WNHNN and CDR2 SYGVQD (reference sequence). This CDR3 is built from 18 residues. CDR3 sequence (DNA): TGCGCCAGCAGCACCAGAATCCCGGGACAGGGGTTAACCGGGGAGCTGTTTTTT. Protein product: CASSTRIPGQGLTGELFF.

The rearrangement links TRBV5-6 to TRBJ1-1; 7 bases align to TRBD1. The CDR3 totals 14 residues. V lost 7 bases and J lost 0; bases outside the gene matches: 6. CDR1 SGHDT and CDR2 YYEEEE come from the germline V gene. The CDR3: CASDRTGVNTEAFF. In DNA form, the CDR3 reads TGTGCCAGCGACCGGACAGGAGTGAACACTGAAGCTTTCTTT.

The chain combines TRBV11-2 with TRBJ2-5; 7 nucleotides align to TRBD1. Germline V CDR1 and CDR2: SGHAT, FQNNGV. This CDR3 is built from 15 residues. The trim removed 4 bases at V and 4 bases at J, leaving 9 bases unmatched. The CDR3 DNA reads TGTGCCAGCAGCTCAGATGCCGCAGGGGGAGAGACCCAGTACTTC. Its translation: CASSSDAAGGETQYF.

This clone was detected only once. The V gene is TRBV30, the J gene TRBJ2-5, with D perhaps TRBD1 (5 bases). The CDR3 consists of 13 residues. Per the germline V gene, CDR1 is GTSNPN and CDR2 is SVGIG (reference sequence). The V gene lost 2 bases and the J gene lost 4 bases, with 11 bases spanning the gap. CDR3 coding DNA: TGTGCCTGGAGTCCCCAGGGCGGAGAGACCCAGTACTTC. Translated: CAWSPQGGETQYF.

The chain couples TRBV7-2 to TRBJ2-5, with TRBD2 matching 10 bases. The V segment lost 5 bases and the J segment 4 bases; nucleotides outside the gene matches: 10. The CDR3 totals 16 residues. CDR1 and CDR2 from the germline V gene are SGHTA and FQGNSA. The CDR3 nucleotides read TGTGCCAGCAGCCTGCCTGTAGCGGGAGGCGGAGAGACCCAGTACTTC. Its translation: CASSLPVAGGGETQYF.

This chain joins TRBV7-6 and TRBJ1-2; 9 bases map to TRBD1. V lost 5 bases and J lost 4; bases outside the gene matches: 8. This CDR3 has 15 amino acids. From germline, CDR1 is SGHVS and CDR2 FNYEAQ. Written as DNA, the CDR3 is TGTGCCAGCAGCGGAGGGACAGGGACCATCTATGGCTACACCTTC. Translated: CASSGGTGTIYGYTF. The full variable domain, in which reference TRBV7-6 and TRBJ1-2 provide the parts outside the CDR3, is GAGVSQSPRYKVTKRGQDVALRCDPISGHVSLYWYRQALGQGPEFLTYFNYEAQQDKSGLPNDRFSAERPEGSISTLTIQRTEQRDSAMYRCASSGGTGTIYGYTFGSGTRLTVV.

Here the CDR3 reads CASSGLANYEQYF. In DNA form, the CDR3 reads TGTGCCAGCAGCGGACTAGCGAACTACGAGCAGTACTTC. The chain recombines TRBV9 with TRBJ2-5; 8 bases line up with TRBD2. Judging by the DNA end, TRBJ2-7 fits better; the J call may be wrong. CDR1 SGDLS and CDR2 YYNGEE come from the germline V gene. This CDR3 has 13 amino acids.

The V and J genes are TRBV9 and TRBJ1-2; tentatively, D is TRBD1 (6 bases). CDR3 length: 14 residues. Germline CDR1 and CDR2: SGDLS and YYNGEE. The V end was cut by 4 bases, the J end by 4 bases, with 14 bases between. CDR3 nucleotides: TGTGCCAGCAGCCCCCGGGACAATGGCTATGGCTACACCTTC. Translated, it gives CASSPRDNGYGYTF.

The chain joins TRBV28 to TRBJ2-1; D unclear. V was trimmed by 2 bases and J by 15 bases, leaving 14 bases between them. The germline CDR1 and CDR2 sequences are MDHEN and SYDVKM. The CDR3 runs 12 residues. The CDR3 nucleotides read TGTGCCAGCAGTTTAAGTCGTGAGATCGGGTTCTTC. This codes for CASSLSREIGFF.

V gene TRBV9 combines with J gene TRBJ2-7, with D tentatively TRBD2 (6 bases). Between the trimmed V and J ends, which lost 4 bases and 3 bases, there was a span of 11 bases. This CDR3 spans 13 amino acids. The germline V gene has CDR1 SGDLS and CDR2 YYNGEE. For the CDR3, the DNA is TGTGCCAGCAGCTCGGGACTGAGCTACGAGCAGTACTTC. Residues: CASSSGLSYEQYF.

This clone was observed once. The chain uses TRBV7-9 and TRBJ1-4, with TRBD1 identical over 7 bases. This CDR3 has 16 residues. V trimming: 5 bases; J trimming: 0 bases; junction bases outside the gene matches: 6. Germline assignment: CDR1 SEHNR and CDR2 FQNEAQ (reference sequence). The CDR3 here is CASSPSTGTTNEKLFF. As DNA, the CDR3 is TGTGCCAGCAGCCCCTCGACAGGGACAACTAATGAAAAACTGTTTTTT.

This chain connects TRBV14 to TRBJ2-1; tentatively, D is TRBD2 (6 bases). The germline V gene has CDR1 SGHDN and CDR2 FVKESK. The CDR3 sequence is 16 residues long. Deletions cut 2 bases from V and 9 bases from J, with 20 bases between. The chain's CDR3 is CASSQNSLHWGGEQFF. In DNA, the CDR3 is TGTGCCAGCAGCCAAAACTCCTTACACTGGGGAGGTGAGCAGTTCTTC.

The V call is TRBV7-9, the J call TRBJ2-3, with TRBD1 as a possible D gene (5 bases). The CDR3 totals 15 residues. Looked up from germline, CDR1 is SEHNR and CDR2 is FQNEAQ (reference sequence). Trimming took 1 base from V and 6 from J, leaving 14 bases between them. In DNA, the CDR3 is TGTGCCAGCAGCTTAGGACAGAATCCCAGGGATACGCAGTATTTT. Its translation: CASSLGQNPRDTQYF.

The chain combines TRBV6-5 with TRBJ1-2, with 7 nucleotides matching TRBD1. This CDR3 comprises 14 residues. Losses at the gene ends were 7 bases for V and 4 bases for J; bases not matched to a gene: 9. CDR1 is MNHEY, CDR2 SVGAGI, per germline. CDR3 DNA: TGTGCCAGCACCCTATCCGGGACAGCCTATGGCTACACCTTC. Protein sequence: CASTLSGTAYGYTF.

This clone was picked up one time. This chain links TRBV7-2 with TRBJ2-5; TRBD2 matches at 10 bases. The V segment lost 5 bases and the J segment 3 bases; nucleotides outside the gene matches: 6. The CDR3 is 15 amino acids. Germline V gives CDR1 SGHTA, CDR2 FQGNSA. The CDR3 DNA follows: TGTGCCAGCAGCCCCCTCGGACTAGCGGAAGAGACCCAGTACTTC. It translates to CASSPLGLAEETQYF.

This clone was picked up a small number of times. CDR3 sequence reads: CASSHLEGSQPQHF. The CDR3 nucleotides read TGCGCCAGCAGCCACTTGGAGGGGTCTCAGCCCCAGCATTTT. V is TRBV4-3 and J is TRBJ1-5, with TRBD1 as a possible D gene (5 bases). CDR3 length: 14 residues. V lost 3 bases and J 6 bases, leaving 12 bases between the germline ends. CDR1 is LGHNA, CDR2 YSLEER, per germline.

This chain uses TRBV19 with TRBJ1-2; 10 bases agree with TRBD1. Per germline, CDR1 LNHDA and CDR2 SQIVND (reference sequence). V shed 5 bases, J shed 2 bases, and the junction held 8 bases outside the gene matches. The CDR3 spans 16 residues. The CDR3 nucleotides read TGTGCCAGTAGTCCCACCGGGACAGGGGCAAACTATGGCTACACCTTC. Protein sequence: CASSPTGTGANYGYTF.

The chain is built from TRBV5-8 and TRBJ1-5; 10 positions match TRBD1. The germline V gene has CDR1 SGHTS and CDR2 YDEGEE. J gave up 2 bases and V 3 bases, and 8 bases lay outside the gene matches. The CDR3 has 17 amino acids. CDR3 residues: CASSSRSGQGGNQPQHF. Here the CDR3 DNA reads TGTGCCAGCAGCTCGAGATCCGGACAGGGGGGCAATCAGCCCCAGCATTTT.

This clone has just a few counts. This chain links TRBV4-3 with TRBJ2-7; TRBD2 matches 11 bases. Germline V CDR1 and CDR2: LGHNA, YSLEER. J lost 3 bases, V lost 4 bases, and 11 bases had no gene match. The CDR3 covers 17 residues. This chain's CDR3 is CASSREYRLAGLYEQYF. The CDR3 DNA reads as TGCGCCAGCAGCCGCGAATACCGACTAGCGGGACTCTACGAGCAGTACTTC.

This clone appeared once. The sample has other DNA sequences that encode this CDR3 too. This chain links TRBV9 with TRBJ2-1, with 9 bases that match TRBD2. The CDR3 is 18 residues long. Germline V gene sequence: CDR1 SGDLS, CDR2 YYNGEE. J was trimmed by 7 bases and V by 0 bases; bases with no gene match: 14. CDR3 region: CASSVVSAGGPSGNEQFF. The CDR3 DNA reads TGTGCCAGCAGCGTAGTAAGTGCGGGAGGGCCCTCCGGGAATGAGCAGTTCTTC.

V gene TRBV19 combines with J gene TRBJ1-5; 11 bases agree with TRBD1. The CDR3 runs to 16 residues. Germline CDR1 reads LNHDA; CDR2 reads SQIVND (reference sequence). J gave up 4 bases and V 4 bases, and 6 bases lay outside the gene matches. In nucleotides, the CDR3 is TGTGCCAGTAGTAGCCCAGGGACAGGGGGGAATCAGCCCCAGCATTTT. It is translated as CASSSPGTGGNQPQHF.

V is TRBV28 and J is TRBJ1-1, with D perhaps matching TRBD1 (5 bases). CDR3 length equals 11 residues. Germline lookup yields CDR1 MDHEN and CDR2 SYDVKM. Trimming removed 7 bases from V and 7 bases from J, with 10 bases in between. In DNA form, the CDR3 reads TGTGCCAGCACCCGGACAATTGAAGCTTTCTTT. Translating it yields CASTRTIEAFF.

CDR3 in DNA: TGCGCCAGCAGCCTGGCCCCATCGGAGTCCTATGGCTACACCTTC. Amino acid sequence: CASSLAPSESYGYTF. The chain carries TRBV5-1 and TRBJ1-2; no definite D call. Per the germline V gene, CDR1 is SGHRS and CDR2 is YFSETQ. The CDR3 runs to 15 residues. Trimming pared 4 bases from V and 4 bases from J, leaving 17 bases between.

The chain is built from TRBV5-1 and TRBJ2-4; tentative D call: TRBD1 (7 bases). V was pared by 3 bases and J by 0 bases, with 25 bases between. The CDR3 loop spans 20 amino acids. Germline values: CDR1 SGHRS, CDR2 YFSETQ. CDR3 in DNA: TGCGCCAGCAGCTATCCCGCAGGGGGGCGGAATGTCTTAGCCAAAAACATTCAGTACTTC. The encoded protein is CASSYPAGGRNVLAKNIQYF.